A single TCR beta chain is shown here with its context. Its antigen is not known. The data originate from a study of brain T cells in children with intractable seizures. The repertoire was sequenced with immunoSEQ multiplex PCR; TCRdb's copy has only in-frame clones and lacks some. The table includes around 100,000 clones, approximately 94% detected once. Only cases whose brain tissue showed the highest T cell transcript signatures were sequenced. Pre-surgery treatment included at least one anti-epileptic drug. Study-level findings and limits: Pre- and post-surgery blood differed in depth, so pre-surgery absences may be undersampling. HCMV serostatus was not known, and viral specificity came from CDR3 similarity only.

Material: peripheral blood, obtained at surgery. The TCR sequence derives from a boy in the first two years of life with hemimegalencephaly and intractable seizures.

The CDR3 sequence: CASSQDLRPLGYGYTF. The CDR3 nucleotides are TGTGCCAGCAGCCAAGATCTACGTCCTCTAGGCTATGGCTACACCTTC. The chain is built from TRBV14 and TRBJ1-2; D is ambiguous. The germline gives CDR1 SGHDN, CDR2 FVKESK. The CDR3 is 16 amino acids. Trimming removed 0 bases at V and 4 bases at J, with 15 bases between.